One and the same sample provided the 26 T cell receptor beta chains below, sequenced in a study of T cell responses to AZD1222 COVID-19 vaccine. The repertoire was sequenced with immunoSEQ multiplex PCR; TCRdb's copy has only in-frame clones and lacks some. The sample lists about 120,000 clones; roughly nine tenths were seen once. The starting material was peripheral blood, obtained on day 0 of AZD1222 vaccination. These receptors all come from an adult in good health.

V and J are TRBV5-6 and TRBJ2-4; tentatively, D is TRBD1 or TRBD2 (6 bases each). Germline V gene data show CDR1 as SGHDT and CDR2 as YYEEEE. This CDR3 has 16 amino acids. V shed 0 bases and J shed 9 bases, with 19 bases lying between them. The CDR3 protein is CASSLGSAGHRVIQYF. CDR3 bases: TGTGCCAGCAGCTTGGGATCCGCGGGACATAGGGTCATTCAGTACTTC.

With regard to this clone: Mismatch with germline at one junction end may stem from a read error. CDR3 sequence (DNA): TGTGCTAGCAGCCCCGCCGGGGTGGGCGAGCAGTACTTC. As protein: CASSPAGVGEQYF. This rearrangement joins TRBV7-7 to TRBJ2-7, with D perhaps matching TRBD2 (5 bases). CDR3 length: 13 residues. Per the germline V gene, CDR1 is SSHAT and CDR2 is FNYEAQ (reference sequence).

The genes are TRBV6-1 and TRBJ1-2, with unresolved D. The CDR3 extends over 14 amino acids. Germline CDR1 and CDR2: MNHNS and SASEGT. V gave up 1 base and J gave up 8 bases, with 14 bases separating them. The CDR3 loop reads CASSEVIGMGGYTF. The CDR3 DNA is TGTGCCAGCAGTGAAGTTATAGGGATGGGGGGCTACACCTTC.

This chain joins TRBV18 and TRBJ1-2; no clear D gene. Germline V gene lookup returns CDR1 KGHSH and CDR2 LQKENI. V was pared by 6 bases and J by 4 bases, with 12 bases between. CDR3 size: 13 residues. CDR3 sequence reads: CASSNDTAYGYTF. The CDR3 DNA sequence: TGTGCCAGCTCGAATGACACTGCCTATGGCTACACCTTC.

This chain connects TRBV4-3 to TRBJ1-3; 9 nucleotides align to TRBD1. Trimming took 1 base from V and 0 from J; bases not matched to a gene: 7. The V gene's germline CDR1 is LGHNA and CDR2 YSLEER. CDR3 length: 18 residues. DNA of the CDR3: TGCGCCAGCAGCCAAGGGGTCGGGACAGGGTCCTCTGGAAACACCATATATTTT. This translates into CASSQGVGTGSSGNTIYF.

The rearrangement joins TRBV10-3 to TRBJ2-7; maybe TRBD1 (6 bases). The V and J ends lost 8 bases and 6 bases respectively, with 23 bases between them. The CDR3 is 15 amino acids. Looked up from germline, CDR1 is ENHRY and CDR2 is SYGVKD. CDR3 region: CAISGGTGMVSEQYF. CDR3 sequence (DNA): TGTGCCATCTCTGGGGGCACGGGGATGGTAAGCGAGCAGTACTTC.

This chain uses TRBV7-2 with TRBJ2-7; 8 nucleotides agree with TRBD2. The CDR3 runs to 17 residues. Losses at the gene ends were 2 bases for V and 0 bases for J; bases not matched to a gene: 9. Germline lookup yields CDR1 SGHTA and CDR2 FQGNSA. This CDR3 is CASSLPQAGVSSYEQYF. CDR3 nucleotide sequence: TGTGCCAGCAGCTTACCCCAAGCGGGGGTTAGCTCCTACGAGCAGTACTTC.

As for this clone: Other DNA sequences in this specimen translate into the identical CDR3. The chain uses TRBV29-1 and TRBJ1-1; no clear D gene. The CDR3 extends over 8 amino acids. V was trimmed by 3 bases and J by 11 bases, leaving 4 bases between them. The germline V gene has CDR1 SQVTM and CDR2 ANQGSEA. The CDR3 DNA reads as TGCAGCGTTGAGGGGGCTTTCTTT. Translation gives CSVEGAFF.

This clone turned up a few times. This chain connects TRBV27 to TRBJ2-7, with TRBD1 matching 8 bases. CDR3 length equals 14 residues. Germline CDR1 is MNHEY and CDR2 is SMNVEV (reference sequence). V lost 5 bases to trimming and J lost 6 bases; unmatched junction nucleotides: 9. CDR3 sequence (DNA): TGTGCCAGCAGTCTGATCCAGGGGGCGATCGAGCAGTACTTC. This codes for CASSLIQGAIEQYF.

The chain employs TRBV3-1 (or the pseudogene TRBV3-2) and TRBJ1-4; D remains unclear. The V and J ends lost 5 bases and 6 bases respectively, with 16 bases between them. Germline CDR1 LGHDT, CDR2 YNNKEL (reference sequence). The CDR3 consists of 15 residues. Here the CDR3 reads CASSSGRLGYEKLFF. In DNA form, the CDR3 reads TGTGCCAGCAGCTCAGGACGGTTGGGTTATGAAAAACTGTTTTTT.

This CDR3 reads CASSERGSAPEYF. In DNA form, the CDR3 reads TGTGCCAGCAGTGAGAGGGGGTCGGCCCCGGAGTACTTC. The chain couples TRBV6-1 to TRBJ2-7, with a possible D match to TRBD1 (6 bases). V was clipped by 3 bases and J by 11 bases, with 17 bases between them. Germline V gene lookup returns CDR1 MNHNS and CDR2 SASEGT. The CDR3 covers 13 residues.

This clone was observed once. V and J are TRBV2 and TRBJ2-1; TRBD2 matches 7 bases. The CDR3 runs 12 residues. Germline CDR1 reads SNHLY; CDR2 reads FYNNEI. V dropped 6 bases and J dropped 5; count of bases not matched to a gene: 1. CDR3 bases: TGTGCCAGCAGGGGACTAAACAATGAGCAGTTCTTC. Protein: CASRGLNNEQFF.

V is TRBV7-9 and J is TRBJ1-1, with 7 bases identical to TRBD1. Unmatched junction bases numbered 7, after V lost 5 bases and J lost 1 base. The V gene's germline CDR1 is SEHNR and CDR2 FQNEAQ (reference sequence). The length of the CDR3 is 15 residues. The CDR3 reads CASSPRDRPNTEAFF. CDR3 in DNA: TGTGCCAGCAGCCCCCGGGACAGACCGAACACTGAAGCTTTCTTT.

The chain combines TRBV19 with TRBJ1-1; D call uncertain. There are 13 residues in the CDR3. Per germline, CDR1 LNHDA and CDR2 SQIVND (reference sequence). V shed 2 bases and J shed 6 bases, with 10 bases lying between them. As DNA, the CDR3 is TGTGCCAGTAGTATATCGTTGATTCCTGAAGCTTTCTTT. The encoded protein is CASSISLIPEAFF.

This chain connects TRBV6-5 to TRBJ1-2; the D gene is possibly TRBD1 (5 bases). Trimming pared 6 bases from V and 1 base from J, leaving 12 bases between. The CDR3 runs to 14 residues. The V gene's germline CDR1 is MNHEY and CDR2 SVGAGI. In DNA, the CDR3 is TGTGCCAGCAGCCCCGGACAAATTAACTATGGCTACACCTTC. The encoded protein is CASSPGQINYGYTF.

The J gene is TRBJ2-1, the V gene TRBV29-1, with TRBD2 matching 10 bases. The V segment lost 1 base and the J segment 1 base; nucleotides outside the gene matches: 7. The CDR3 runs to 17 residues. Per germline, CDR1 SQVTM and CDR2 ANQGSEA. CDR3 amino acids: CSVEAPLAGGSYNEQFF. CDR3 nucleotides: TGCAGCGTTGAAGCCCCCTTAGCGGGGGGATCCTACAATGAGCAGTTCTTC.

The V and J genes are TRBV7-2 and TRBJ1-6; D gene ambiguous. V was pared by 3 bases and J by 12 bases, with 15 bases between. The CDR3 is 14 amino acids. The germline CDR1 and CDR2 sequences are SGHTA and FQGNSA. CDR3 sequence reads: CASSLSQLLEPLHF. In DNA form, the CDR3 reads TGTGCCAGCAGCTTGAGTCAGCTCTTAGAACCCCTCCACTTT.

The V call is TRBV3-1 (or the pseudogene TRBV3-2), the J call TRBJ2-5; TRBD1 or TRBD2 may be the D gene (5 bases each). Trimming shortened V by 3 bases and J by 4 bases, and 21 bases separated the two germline ends. This CDR3 comprises 17 residues. The germline V gene encodes CDR1 LGHDT and CDR2 YNNKEL (reference sequence). The CDR3 region has the DNA TGTGCCAGCAGCCATGGTAATCCGGGGAACAGGCCAGAGACCCAGTACTTC. It is translated as CASSHGNPGNRPETQYF.

CDR3 residues: CASTLEGGRNQPQHF. The DNA of the CDR3 is TGTGCCAGTACCCTTGAGGGCGGGCGCAATCAGCCCCAGCATTTT. The chain carries TRBV2 and TRBJ1-5; no firm D call. The germline V gene encodes CDR1 SNHLY and CDR2 FYNNEI. The CDR3 is made up of 15 amino acids. V lost 9 bases, J lost 2 bases, and 17 bases lay in between.

The table lists this clone with a few counts. V usage is TRBV2 and J usage is TRBJ1-1; D is ambiguous. The length of the CDR3 is 13 residues. Germline CDR1 reads SNHLY; CDR2 reads FYNNEI. V was trimmed by 5 bases and J by 1 base, leaving 8 bases between them. Here the CDR3 reads CASSQHTNTEAFF. CDR3 bases: TGTGCCAGCAGTCAACATACGAACACTGAAGCTTTCTTT.

The chain combines TRBV5-1 with TRBJ2-2; D not certain. Germline CDR1 reads SGHRS; CDR2 reads YFSETQ. The V end was cut by 5 bases, the J end by 1 base, with 6 bases between. The CDR3 consists of 13 residues. The CDR3 bases are TGCGCCAGCAGGGAGAGGAACACCGGGGAGCTGTTTTTT. This encodes CASRERNTGELFF.

The rearrangement links TRBV6-1 to TRBJ2-7, with D unresolved. V lost 7 bases and J 3 bases, leaving 16 bases between the germline ends. Germline V CDR1 and CDR2: MNHNS, SASEGT. CDR3 length equals 14 residues. Written as DNA, the CDR3 is TGTGCCAGCACTACCGTCGGCAATTTCTACGAGCAGTACTTC. Its translation is CASTTVGNFYEQYF.

To note about this clone: This sample includes further DNA sequences coding for the same CDR3. V and J are TRBV15 and TRBJ1-5, with D uncertain. This CDR3 spans 12 amino acids. Trimming took off 0 bases at V and 4 bases at J, with 1 base between the two ends. Germline assignment: CDR1 LNHNV and CDR2 YYDKDF (reference sequence). CDR3 nucleotides: TGTGCCACCAGCAGAGATAATCAGCCCCAGCATTTT. It codes for CATSRDNQPQHF.

Details on this clone: The junction departs from germline at one end; a sequencing error may be responsible. Within the sample, other DNA sequences also encode this same CDR3. This chain connects TRBV19 to TRBJ2-7; D ambiguous. CDR1 and CDR2 from the germline V gene are LNHDA and SQIVND (reference sequence). The CDR3 runs to 13 residues. CDR3 amino acids: CASSKDGSYEQYF. The CDR3 DNA sequence: TGTGCCAGTAGCAAGGACGGCTCCTACGAGCAGTACTTT.

This chain uses TRBV18 with TRBJ2-1; weak D call: TRBD1 (5 bases). CDR1 KGHSH and CDR2 LQKENI come from the germline V gene. The V end was cut by 2 bases, the J end by 4 bases, with 12 bases between. This CDR3 contains 15 residues. The CDR3 DNA reads TGTGCCAGCTCACCAAGGGGTCGATCATACAATGAGCAGTTCTTC. This gives the protein CASSPRGRSYNEQFF.

V is TRBV30 and J is TRBJ1-4; D is unclear. The CDR3 loop spans 14 amino acids. Germline V gene lookup returns CDR1 GTSNPN and CDR2 SVGIG (reference sequence). V dropped 0 bases and J dropped 8 bases, with 13 bases sitting between them. The DNA for the CDR3 is TGTGCCTGGAGTGTTCCCGGCCCGATGGAAAAACTGTTTTTT. It specifies CAWSVPGPMEKLFF.